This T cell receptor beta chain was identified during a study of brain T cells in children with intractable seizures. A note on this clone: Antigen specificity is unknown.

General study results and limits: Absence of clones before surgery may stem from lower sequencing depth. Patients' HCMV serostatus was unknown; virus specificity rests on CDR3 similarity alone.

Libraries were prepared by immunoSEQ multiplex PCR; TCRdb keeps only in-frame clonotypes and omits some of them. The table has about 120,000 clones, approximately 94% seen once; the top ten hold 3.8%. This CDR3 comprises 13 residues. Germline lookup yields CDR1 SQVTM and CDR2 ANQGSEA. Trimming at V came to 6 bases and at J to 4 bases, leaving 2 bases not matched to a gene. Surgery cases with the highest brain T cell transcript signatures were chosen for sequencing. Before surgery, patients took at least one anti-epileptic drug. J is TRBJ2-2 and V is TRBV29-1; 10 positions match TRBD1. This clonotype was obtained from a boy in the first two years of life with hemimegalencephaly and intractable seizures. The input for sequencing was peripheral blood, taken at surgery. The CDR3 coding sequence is TGCAGCGTCCGGACAGGGGGCACCGGGGAGCTGTTTTTT. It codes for CSVRTGGTGELFF.